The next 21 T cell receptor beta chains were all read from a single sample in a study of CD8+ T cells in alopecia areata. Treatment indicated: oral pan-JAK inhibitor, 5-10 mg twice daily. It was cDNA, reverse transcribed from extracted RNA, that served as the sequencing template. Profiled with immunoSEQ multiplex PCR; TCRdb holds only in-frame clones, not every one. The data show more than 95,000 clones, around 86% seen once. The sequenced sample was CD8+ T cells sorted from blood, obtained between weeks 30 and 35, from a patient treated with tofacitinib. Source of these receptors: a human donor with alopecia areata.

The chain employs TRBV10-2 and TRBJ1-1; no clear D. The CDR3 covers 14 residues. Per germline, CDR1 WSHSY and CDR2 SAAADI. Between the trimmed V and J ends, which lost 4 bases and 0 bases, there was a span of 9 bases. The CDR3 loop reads CASSAHPMNTEAFF. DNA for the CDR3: TGCGCCAGCAGTGCCCACCCAATGAACACTGAAGCTTTCTTT.

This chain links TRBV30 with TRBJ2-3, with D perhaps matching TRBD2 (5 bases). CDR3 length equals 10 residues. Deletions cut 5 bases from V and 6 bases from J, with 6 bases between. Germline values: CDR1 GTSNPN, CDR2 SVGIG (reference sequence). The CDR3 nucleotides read TGTGCCTGGGGGGAGGATACGCAGTATTTT. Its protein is CAWGEDTQYF.

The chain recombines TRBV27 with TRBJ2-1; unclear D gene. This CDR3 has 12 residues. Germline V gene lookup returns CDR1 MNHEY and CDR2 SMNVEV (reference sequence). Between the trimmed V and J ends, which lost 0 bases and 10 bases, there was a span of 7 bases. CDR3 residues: CASSLSKAEQFF. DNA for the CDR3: TGTGCCAGCAGTTTATCCAAAGCAGAGCAGTTCTTC.

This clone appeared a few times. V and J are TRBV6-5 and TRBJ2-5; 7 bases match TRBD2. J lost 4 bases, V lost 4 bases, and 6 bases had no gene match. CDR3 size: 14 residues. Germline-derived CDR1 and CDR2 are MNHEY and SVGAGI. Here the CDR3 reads CASSFAGAGETQYF. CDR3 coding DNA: TGTGCCAGCAGTTTCGCGGGAGCAGGAGAGACCCAGTACTTC.

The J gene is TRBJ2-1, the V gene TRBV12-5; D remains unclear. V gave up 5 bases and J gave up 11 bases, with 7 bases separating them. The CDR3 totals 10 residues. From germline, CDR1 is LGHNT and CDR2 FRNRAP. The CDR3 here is CASGLMKQFF. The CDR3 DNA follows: TGTGCTAGTGGTCTAATGAAGCAGTTCTTC.

As DNA, the CDR3 is TGTGCCAGCAGCACGGGACAGGCGGGCCTTAACACCGGGGAGCTGTTTTTT. Its translation is CASSTGQAGLNTGELFF. V is TRBV13 and J is TRBJ2-2; TRBD1 aligns across 8 bases. The germline gives CDR1 PRHDT, CDR2 FYEKMQ (reference sequence). This CDR3 comprises 17 residues. After removal of 5 bases from V and 2 bases from J, the junction contained 10 bases not matched to a gene.

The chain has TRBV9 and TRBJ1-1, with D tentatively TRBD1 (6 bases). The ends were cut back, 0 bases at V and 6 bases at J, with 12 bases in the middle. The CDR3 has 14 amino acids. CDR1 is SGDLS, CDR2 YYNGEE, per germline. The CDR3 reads CASSVEGVFAEAFF. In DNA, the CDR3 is TGTGCCAGCAGCGTAGAGGGGGTTTTTGCTGAAGCTTTCTTT.

CDR3 residues: CASSLVGREGHSYEQFF. CDR3 bases: TGTGCCAGCAGCTTAGTCGGGCGGGAGGGCCACTCATATGAGCAGTTCTTC. This chain joins TRBV7-9 and TRBJ2-1; 9 bases are shared with TRBD2. This CDR3 contains 17 residues. Germline CDR1 reads SEHNR; CDR2 reads FQNEAQ (reference sequence). V trimming: 1 base; J trimming: 8 bases; junction bases outside the gene matches: 12.

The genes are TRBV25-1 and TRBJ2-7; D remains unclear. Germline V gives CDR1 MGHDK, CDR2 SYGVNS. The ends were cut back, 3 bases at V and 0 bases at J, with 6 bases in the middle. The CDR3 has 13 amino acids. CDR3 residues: CASSEGSSYEQYF. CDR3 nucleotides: TGTGCCAGCAGTGAGGGCAGCTCCTACGAGCAGTACTTC.

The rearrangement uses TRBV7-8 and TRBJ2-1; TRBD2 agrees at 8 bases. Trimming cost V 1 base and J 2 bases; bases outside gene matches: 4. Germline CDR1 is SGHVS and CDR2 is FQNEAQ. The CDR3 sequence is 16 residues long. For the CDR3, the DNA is TGTGCCAGCAGCTTAGAACGGGAGGGCACCTACAATGAGCAGTTCTTC. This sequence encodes CASSLEREGTYNEQFF. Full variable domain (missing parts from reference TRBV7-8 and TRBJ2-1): GAGVSQSPRYKVAKRGQDVALRCDPISGHVSLFWYQQALGQGPEFLTYFQNEAQLDKSGLPSDRFFAERPEGSVSTLKIQRTQQEDSAVYLCASSLEREGTYNEQFFGPGTRLTVL.

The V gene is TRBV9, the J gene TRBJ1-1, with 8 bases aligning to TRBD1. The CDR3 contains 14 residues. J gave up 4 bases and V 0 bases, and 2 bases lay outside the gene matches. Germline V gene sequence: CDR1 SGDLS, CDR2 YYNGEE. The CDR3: CASSVAGGRTEAFF. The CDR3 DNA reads TGTGCCAGCAGCGTAGCAGGGGGCCGCACTGAAGCTTTCTTT.

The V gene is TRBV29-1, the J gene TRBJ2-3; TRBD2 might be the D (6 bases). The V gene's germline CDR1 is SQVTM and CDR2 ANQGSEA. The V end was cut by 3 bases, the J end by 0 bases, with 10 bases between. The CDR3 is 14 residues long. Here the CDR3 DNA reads TGCAGCGTTGATTCTGGGACTAGCACAGATACGCAGTATTTT. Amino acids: CSVDSGTSTDTQYF.

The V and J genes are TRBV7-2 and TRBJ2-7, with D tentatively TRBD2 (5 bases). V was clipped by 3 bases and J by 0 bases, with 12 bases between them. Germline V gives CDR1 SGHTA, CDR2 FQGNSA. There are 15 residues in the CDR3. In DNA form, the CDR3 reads TGTGCCAGCAGCTTTGGCGGGCAACCCTCCTACGAGCAGTACTTC. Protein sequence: CASSFGGQPSYEQYF.

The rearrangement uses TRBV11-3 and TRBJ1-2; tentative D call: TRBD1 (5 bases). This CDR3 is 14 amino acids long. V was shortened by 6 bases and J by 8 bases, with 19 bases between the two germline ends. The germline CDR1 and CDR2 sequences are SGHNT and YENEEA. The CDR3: CASRVQAVGYGYTF. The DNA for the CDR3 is TGTGCCAGCAGGGTACAGGCGGTGGGATACGGCTACACCTTC.

The CDR3 here is CASSYEVAGGYEQYF. In DNA, the CDR3 is TGTGCCAGCAGTTACGAGGTAGCGGGAGGCTACGAGCAGTACTTC. The gene calls are TRBV6-6 and TRBJ2-7, with TRBD2 identical over 10 bases. With 2 bases clipped from V and 3 bases from J, the junction kept 4 bases outside the gene matches. CDR1 is MNHNY and CDR2 is SVGAGI in the germline V gene (reference sequence). The CDR3 runs 15 residues.

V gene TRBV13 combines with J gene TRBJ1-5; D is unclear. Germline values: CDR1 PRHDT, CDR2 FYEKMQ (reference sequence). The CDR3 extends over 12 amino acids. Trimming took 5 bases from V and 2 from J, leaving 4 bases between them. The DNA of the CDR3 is TGTGCCAGCAGCCGGGGCAATCAGCCCCAGCATTTT. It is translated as CASSRGNQPQHF.

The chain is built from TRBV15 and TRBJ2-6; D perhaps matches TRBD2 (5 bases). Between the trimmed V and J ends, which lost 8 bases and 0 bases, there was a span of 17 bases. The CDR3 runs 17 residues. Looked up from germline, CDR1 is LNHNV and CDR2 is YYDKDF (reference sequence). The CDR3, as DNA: TGTGCCACCGGGGAGCCCGGACGGAGCTCTGGGGCCAACGTCCTGACTTTC. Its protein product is CATGEPGRSSGANVLTF.

The CDR3 loop is CASSWSGPILDEQFF. The CDR3 DNA sequence: TGCGCCAGCAGCTGGTCCGGGCCCATCTTGGATGAGCAGTTCTTC. This rearrangement joins TRBV5-1 to TRBJ2-1, with D unresolved. Trimming stripped 3 bases from V and 8 bases from J, with 18 bases between. The CDR3 totals 15 residues. The germline CDR1 and CDR2 sequences are SGHRS and YFSETQ.

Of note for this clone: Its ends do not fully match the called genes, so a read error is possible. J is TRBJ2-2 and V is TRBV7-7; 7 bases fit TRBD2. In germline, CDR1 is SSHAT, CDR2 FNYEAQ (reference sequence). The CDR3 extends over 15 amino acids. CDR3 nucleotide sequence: TGTGCTAGCAGCGCAGGGCGGGGGTCCACCGGGGAGCTGTTTTTT. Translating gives CASSAGRGSTGELFF.

CDR3 amino acids: CASSEETSGDSYNEQFF. Here the CDR3 DNA reads TGCGCCAGCAGTGAGGAGACTAGCGGGGACTCCTACAATGAGCAGTTCTTC. The genes are TRBV10-2 and TRBJ2-1; 11 nucleotides align to TRBD2. CDR1 is WSHSY, CDR2 SAAADI, per germline. The CDR3 consists of 17 residues. V was clipped by 2 bases and J by 0 bases; unmatched bases: 3.

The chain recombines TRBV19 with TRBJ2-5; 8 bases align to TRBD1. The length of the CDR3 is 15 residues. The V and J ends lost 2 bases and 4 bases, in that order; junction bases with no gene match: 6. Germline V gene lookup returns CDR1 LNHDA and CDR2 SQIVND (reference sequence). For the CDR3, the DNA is TGTGCCAGTAGTATAACCCCGACAGGGGTAGAGACCCAGTACTTC. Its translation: CASSITPTGVETQYF.